The next 8 T cell receptor beta chains were all read from a single sample in a study of spatial heterogeneity in lung cancer. Sample time point: sample taken at primary tumor resection. TCRdb re-called the 5' RACE reads through MiXCR, storing one row per CDR3 protein. The sample lists tens of thousands of distinct CDR3 sequences; about 7.8% were seen once. The material sequenced was PBMCs, taken at surgery. These receptors all stem from a male donor with early-stage non-small cell lung cancer.

There are many counts of this clonotype. V is TRBV5-1 and J is TRBJ2-7; a possible D gene is TRBD2 (6 bases). This CDR3 is built from 14 residues. Trimming removed 1 base from V and 2 bases from J, with 10 bases in between. Germline V CDR1 and CDR2: SGHRS, YFSETQ. This CDR3 reads CASSLRGSAYEQYF. CDR3 in DNA: TGCGCCAGCAGCTTGCGGGGGTCCGCCTACGAGCAGTACTTC.

This clonotype was seen many times. The V and J genes are TRBV7-2 and TRBJ2-5; no firm D call. The CDR3 extends over 15 amino acids. V was trimmed by 5 bases and J by 7 bases, leaving 20 bases between them. The germline V gene encodes CDR1 SGHTA and CDR2 FQGNSA. This chain's CDR3 is CASSRRHPPWGTQYF. The CDR3 region has the DNA TGTGCCAGCAGCCGCCGACACCCTCCCTGGGGGACCCAGTACTTC.

This clonotype was recorded many times. The chain combines TRBV20-1 with TRBJ2-3, with no clear D. From germline, CDR1 is DFQATT and CDR2 SNEGSKA (reference sequence). Trimming removed 6 bases from V and 1 base from J, with 14 bases in between. The CDR3 runs to 14 residues. The CDR3 bases are TGCAGTGCGGCCCTCGGATCAGGCACAGATACGCAGTATTTT. Encoded protein: CSAALGSGTDTQYF.

This clonotype was counted ten times or more. V gene TRBV29-1 combines with J gene TRBJ2-3; the D gene could be TRBD1 or TRBD2 (6 bases each). The CDR3 loop spans 12 amino acids. Germline CDR1 and CDR2: SQVTM and ANQGSEA. Trimming left V 4 bases short and J 6 bases short, with 11 bases between. Written as DNA, the CDR3 is TGCAGCGTTGCGGGGGCTGGGGATACGCAGTATTTT. Protein sequence: CSVAGAGDTQYF.

The genes are TRBV6-2 or TRBV6-3 and TRBJ2-2, with a tentative D call TRBD2 (6 bases). Trimming shortened V by 4 bases and J by 5 bases, and 11 bases separated the two germline ends. Germline V gene lookup returns CDR1 MNHEY and CDR2 SVGEGT. The CDR3 totals 14 residues. Here the CDR3 reads CASSSQAGTGELFF. Here the CDR3 DNA reads TGTGCCAGCAGTTCCCAGGCGGGAACCGGGGAGCTGTTTTTT.

This clonotype was detected ten times or more. The rearrangement uses TRBV10-3 and TRBJ2-1, with 8 bases matching TRBD2. Losses at the gene ends were 7 bases for V and 7 bases for J; bases not matched to a gene: 9. CDR3 length: 14 residues. Germline V gives CDR1 ENHRY, CDR2 SYGVKD. The CDR3 DNA reads as TGTGCCATCAAGAGTCGGGAGGGCCGGAATGAGCAGTTCTTC. It codes for CAIKSREGRNEQFF.

The sample holds many counts of this clonotype. The chain couples TRBV10-3 to TRBJ1-1, with 8 positions matching TRBD1. Germline V lookup: CDR1 ENHRY, CDR2 SYGVKD. The CDR3 contains 16 residues. Trimming took 1 base from V and 4 from J; bases not matched to a gene: 8. The CDR3 sequence: CAISEWTGSLITEAFF. As DNA, the CDR3 is TGTGCCATCAGTGAGTGGACAGGGTCATTGATCACTGAAGCTTTCTTT.

The chain carries TRBV7-8 and TRBJ1-4; D is perhaps TRBD1 (5 bases). The CDR3 totals 14 residues. Germline assignment: CDR1 SGHVS and CDR2 FQNEAQ. Trimming removed 0 bases from V and 8 bases from J, with 10 bases in between. Here the CDR3 reads CASSLAGVVEKLFF. In DNA form, the CDR3 reads TGTGCCAGCAGCTTAGCGGGGGTGGTGGAAAAACTGTTTTTT.